This T cell receptor beta chain is from a study of T cell responses to AZD1222 COVID-19 vaccine. Study-level findings and limits: The study identified only five to seven AZD1222 recipients as seropositive at baseline. Vaccine-related CD4 TCRs covered spike, predominating at 160-218 and 743-854.

Some clones are missing from TCRdb's copy, which holds only in-frame ones; the method was immunoSEQ multiplex PCR. The table shows some 170,000 clones, with 88% occurring only once. Details on this clone: The antigen is unknown.

The junction had 13 bases not matched to a gene; V was cut back by 4 bases and J by 6 bases. This CDR3 is built from 16 residues. The germline CDR1 and CDR2 sequences are MNHEY and SVGAGI. The sample was peripheral blood, taken 28 days after the second AZD1222 dose. The chain couples TRBV6-5 to TRBJ2-3, with 7 nucleotides matching TRBD2. The receptor's source is an adult who received the AZD1222 COVID-19 vaccine. The CDR3 DNA reads TGTGCCAGCAGTTTAGGGACTATTCCTCCTGAGGATACGCAGTATTTT. The encoded protein is CASSLGTIPPEDTQYF.